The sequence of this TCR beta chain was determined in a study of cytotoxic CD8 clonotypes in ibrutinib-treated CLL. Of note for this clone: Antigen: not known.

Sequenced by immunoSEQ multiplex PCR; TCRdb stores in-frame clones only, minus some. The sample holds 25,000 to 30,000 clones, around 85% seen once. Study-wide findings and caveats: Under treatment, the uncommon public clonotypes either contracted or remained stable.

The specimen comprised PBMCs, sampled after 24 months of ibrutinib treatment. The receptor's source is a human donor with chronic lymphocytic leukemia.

CDR3 bases: TGTGCCAGCTCACCAGGGGAAGGAGCCCAGCATTTT. Translated, it gives CASSPGEGAQHF. The chain joins TRBV18 to TRBJ1-5; D remains ambiguous. This CDR3 spans 12 amino acids. The V end was cut by 2 bases, the J end by 11 bases, with 10 bases between. From germline, CDR1 is KGHSH and CDR2 LQKENI.